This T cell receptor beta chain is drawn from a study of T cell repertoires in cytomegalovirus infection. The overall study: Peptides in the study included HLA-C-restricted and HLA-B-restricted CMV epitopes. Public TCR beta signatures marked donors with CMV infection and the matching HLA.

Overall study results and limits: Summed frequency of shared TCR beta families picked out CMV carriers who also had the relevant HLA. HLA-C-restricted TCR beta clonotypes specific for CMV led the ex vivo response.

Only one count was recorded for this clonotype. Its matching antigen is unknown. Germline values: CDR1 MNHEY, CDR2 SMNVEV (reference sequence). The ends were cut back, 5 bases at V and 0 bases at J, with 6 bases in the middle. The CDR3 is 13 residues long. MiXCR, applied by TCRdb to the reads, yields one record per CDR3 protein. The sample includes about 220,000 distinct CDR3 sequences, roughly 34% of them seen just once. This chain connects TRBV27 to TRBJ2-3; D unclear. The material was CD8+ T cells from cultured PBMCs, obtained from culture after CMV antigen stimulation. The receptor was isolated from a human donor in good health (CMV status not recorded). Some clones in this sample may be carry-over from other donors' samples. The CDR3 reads CASSRYSTDTQYF. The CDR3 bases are TGTGCCAGCAGTCGATATAGCACAGATACGCAGTATTTT.